Following are 13 T cell receptor beta chains from one sample sequenced in a study of beta chain features in type 1 diabetes. General study findings and limits: When Type 1 diabetes patients were examined, their TCRB CDR3s proved moderately but significantly shorter in all four CD4+ subsets.

For these TCRs, the target antigens are not known. Sequencing targeted expressed TCRB transcripts, as all isolated RNA had been reverse transcribed. The table came from immunoSEQ multiplex PCR; TCRdb's copy has only in-frame clones and leaves some out. The sample records approximately 360,000 clones, over 10% being singletons. Input material: naive CD4+ T cells from blood. The source of these receptors is a woman under 30 with type 1 diabetes.

The table lists this clone with a few counts. The V call is TRBV27, the J call TRBJ2-3; D perhaps matches TRBD2 (6 bases). The germline gives CDR1 MNHEY, CDR2 SMNVEV (reference sequence). Trimming pared 2 bases from V and 2 bases from J, leaving 8 bases between. The CDR3 totals 14 residues. The DNA for the CDR3 is TGTGCCAGCAGTTTAAGCGGGCCCACAGATACGCAGTATTTT. Its protein is CASSLSGPTDTQYF.

This clone occurred a few times. The chain combines TRBV27 with TRBJ2-5, with 10 nucleotides matching TRBD1. V lost 0 bases to trimming and J lost 4 bases; unmatched junction nucleotides: 2. This CDR3 has 15 residues. Per germline, CDR1 MNHEY and CDR2 SMNVEV (reference sequence). CDR3 region: CASSLSTGGRETQYF. For the CDR3, the DNA is TGTGCCAGCAGTTTATCGACAGGGGGCAGAGAGACCCAGTACTTC.

The table lists this clone with a few counts. CDR3: CASSQPMSGRRYEQYF. The CDR3, as DNA: TGCGCCAGCAGCCAACCCATGAGCGGGAGAAGATACGAGCAGTACTTC. The chain employs TRBV4-1 and TRBJ2-7; 8 bases line up with TRBD2. V lost 2 bases to trimming and J lost 4 bases; unmatched junction nucleotides: 10. Per germline, CDR1 MGHRA and CDR2 YSYEKL. This CDR3 is 16 amino acids long.

This clone has just a few counts. The V gene is TRBV21-1, the J gene TRBJ2-5; the table names TRBD1, a call not compared with the DNA. TRBV21-1 is a pseudogene locus. CDR3 size: 13 residues. The CDR3 DNA reads TGTGCCAGCAGCAGACACAGGGTTGAGACCCAGTACTTC. It translates to CASSRHRVETQYF.

The chain has TRBV11-2 and TRBJ2-7, with TRBD2 matching over 11 bases. From germline, CDR1 is SGHAT and CDR2 FQNNGV. The J segment lost 3 bases and the V segment lost 6 bases, leaving 10 bases of the junction unmatched. This CDR3 has 16 amino acids. The CDR3 sequence: CASRRLAGPINYEQYF. CDR3 bases: TGTGCCAGCAGGAGACTAGCGGGGCCTATAAACTACGAGCAGTACTTC.

The chain has TRBV28 and TRBJ2-3, with 9 bases aligning to TRBD2. Germline V gene sequence: CDR1 MDHEN, CDR2 SYDVKM. With V trimmed by 8 bases and J by 4 bases, 7 bases remained unmatched. CDR3 length: 14 amino acids. CDR3 loop: CASEEGLASDTQYF. The DNA for the CDR3 is TGTGCCAGCGAGGAGGGACTAGCATCAGATACGCAGTATTTT.

This clone was counted a few times. The junction departs from germline at one end; a sequencing error may be responsible. The genes are TRBV2 and TRBJ2-7, with TRBD2 as a possible D gene (5 bases). Germline V lookup: CDR1 SNHLY, CDR2 FYNNEI. The CDR3 loop spans 12 amino acids. The CDR3 DNA is TGTGCCAGCAGGAGTGGGAGTGAGGCTATGTCCTTC. Translation: CASRSGSEAMSF.

This clone was picked up a small number of times. Distinct nucleotide sequences in the sample also encode this CDR3. This chain joins TRBV5-1 and TRBJ1-2; 10 nucleotides line up with TRBD1. The CDR3 consists of 14 residues. Trimming removed 0 bases from V and 8 bases from J; junction bases left unmatched: 4. Germline CDR1 is SGHRS and CDR2 is YFSETQ. The CDR3 coding sequence is TGCGCCAGCAGCTTGGCCGGGACAGGGGTCGGCTACACCTTC. It codes for CASSLAGTGVGYTF.

V is TRBV29-1 and J is TRBJ1-5; the D gene is possibly TRBD1 (5 bases). Germline CDR1 reads SQVTM; CDR2 reads ANQGSEA. The germline V and J ends were trimmed by 6 bases and 0 bases, with 15 bases remaining between them. This CDR3 has 15 amino acids. The CDR3, as DNA: TGCAGCGTCGTCCTCACAGGAGTTAGCAATCAGCCCCAGCATTTT. This codes for CSVVLTGVSNQPQHF.

The CDR3 nucleotides are TGTGCCAGCAGCGTACCAACAGGGATGAACACTGAAGCTTTCTTT. Residues: CASSVPTGMNTEAFF. This chain uses TRBV13 with TRBJ1-1, with TRBD1 as a possible D gene (6 bases). V dropped 5 bases and J dropped 0 bases, with 13 bases sitting between them. CDR3 length: 15 amino acids. CDR1 is PRHDT and CDR2 is FYEKMQ in the germline V gene (reference sequence).

This clone has only a few counts. V is TRBV10-3 and J is TRBJ2-3, with D perhaps TRBD2 (5 bases). The CDR3 contains 15 residues. Per germline, CDR1 ENHRY and CDR2 SYGVKD. V was pared by 3 bases and J by 0 bases, with 10 bases between. CDR3 sequence (DNA): TGTGCCATCAGTGATGGGAGCAGAAGCACAGATACGCAGTATTTT. Its protein product is CAISDGSRSTDTQYF.

This clone was counted between two and nine times. The rearrangement joins TRBV12-5 to TRBJ2-1; 9 bases align to TRBD2. V shed 6 bases and J 7 bases; nucleotides not matched to a gene: 10. Germline CDR1 is LGHNT and CDR2 is FRNRAP. CDR3 length equals 15 residues. DNA of the CDR3: TGTGCTAGTGGCCCCGGGACTAGCCGGGGGAATGAGCAGTTCTTC. Translating it yields CASGPGTSRGNEQFF.

The chain is built from TRBV19 and TRBJ2-7, with 9 bases aligning to TRBD2. The CDR3 covers 15 residues. V trimming: 5 bases; J trimming: 0 bases; junction bases outside the gene matches: 5. Germline CDR1 is LNHDA and CDR2 is SQIVND (reference sequence). The CDR3 nucleotides are TGTGCCAGTAGTCCTCAGACTAGCGGCTCCTACGAGCAGTACTTC. Encoded protein: CASSPQTSGSYEQYF.